The 21 T cell receptor beta chains given below trace back to one sample, sequenced in a study of T cell responses to AZD1222 COVID-19 vaccine. Sequencing used immunoSEQ multiplex PCR; TCRdb keeps in-frame clones, though not all of them. The sample includes around 54,000 clones, 75% to 90% seen only once; the top ten take 6.9%. Sequenced material: peripheral blood, taken 28 days after the second AZD1222 dose. Receptor source: an adult who received the AZD1222 COVID-19 vaccine.

The chain carries TRBV12-3 or TRBV12-4 and TRBJ1-5; no clear D. The ends were cut back, 6 bases at V and 4 bases at J, with 10 bases in the middle. There are 13 residues in the CDR3. For the CDR3, the DNA is TGTGCCAGCAGCCTGGACCGGAATCAGCCCCAGCATTTT. It encodes CASSLDRNQPQHF.

V and J are TRBV6-5 and TRBJ1-4; TRBD1 matches 10 bases. The CDR3 loop spans 14 amino acids. Trimming cost V 6 bases and J 8 bases; bases outside gene matches: 6. Germline V gene data show CDR1 as MNHEY and CDR2 as SVGAGI. CDR3 sequence: CASRARTGGEKLFF. The CDR3 region has the DNA TGTGCCAGCAGAGCGAGGACAGGGGGGGAAAAACTGTTTTTT.

V and J are TRBV19 and TRBJ1-5; 8 bases fit TRBD1. Germline CDR1 LNHDA, CDR2 SQIVND (reference sequence). The CDR3 is 15 residues long. The V segment lost 7 bases and the J segment 8 bases; nucleotides outside the gene matches: 13. Here the CDR3 reads CASNPRDRNFEPQHF. The CDR3 coding sequence is TGTGCCAGTAACCCCCGGGACAGGAACTTTGAGCCCCAGCATTTT.

This rearrangement joins TRBV10-3 to TRBJ1-2; D call uncertain. Deletions cut 2 bases from V and 1 base from J, with 2 bases between. Germline values: CDR1 ENHRY, CDR2 SYGVKD. The CDR3 contains 12 residues. The DNA of the CDR3 is TGTGCCATCAGTGAGGATAACTATGGCTACACCTTC. This gives the protein CAISEDNYGYTF.

The count of this clone is one. The chain joins TRBV6-5 to TRBJ2-3, with TRBD2 identical over 8 bases. From germline, CDR1 is MNHEY and CDR2 SVGAGI. V lost 2 bases and J lost 5; bases outside the gene matches: 9. This CDR3 comprises 16 residues. CDR3 sequence: CASSYPSGRGVDTQYF. As DNA, the CDR3 is TGTGCCAGCAGTTACCCAAGCGGGAGAGGGGTAGATACGCAGTATTTT.

J is TRBJ2-7 and V is TRBV2, with D possibly called TRBD1 or TRBD2 (5 bases each). This CDR3 has 15 amino acids. Trimming pared 5 bases from V and 0 bases from J, leaving 14 bases between. From germline, CDR1 is SNHLY and CDR2 FYNNEI. CDR3 coding DNA: TGTGCCAGCAGTCCGGGGCTCCCTGGCTCCTACGAGCAGTACTTC. Translation: CASSPGLPGSYEQYF.

The chain employs TRBV28 and TRBJ1-2; D is uncertain. The CDR3 is made up of 14 amino acids. V lost 3 bases and J lost 7, with 15 bases in between. The germline CDR1 and CDR2 sequences are MDHEN and SYDVKM. The CDR3: CASSLAGPSSGYTF. DNA for the CDR3: TGTGCCAGCAGTTTGGCGGGCCCCTCGAGTGGCTACACCTTC.

This rearrangement joins TRBV28 to TRBJ2-6; D remains ambiguous. The CDR3 runs to 14 residues. Germline V gene data show CDR1 as MDHEN and CDR2 as SYDVKM. The V and J ends lost 8 bases and 2 bases respectively, with 10 bases between them. CDR3 residues: CASSFTTGANVLTF. Written as DNA, the CDR3 is TGTGCCAGCTCCTTCACCACTGGGGCCAACGTCCTGACTTTC. The whole variable domain, remainder taken from reference TRBV28 and TRBJ2-6, is DVKVTQSSRYLVKRTGEKVFLECVQDMDHENMFWYRQDPGLGLRLIYFSYDVKMKEKGDIPEGYSVSREKKERFSLILESASTNQTSMYLCASSFTTGANVLTFGAGSRLTVL.

J is TRBJ2-1 and V is TRBV27, with 7 nucleotides matching TRBD1. Losses at the gene ends were 1 base for V and 5 bases for J; bases not matched to a gene: 5. Germline lookup yields CDR1 MNHEY and CDR2 SMNVEV (reference sequence). The length of the CDR3 is 15 residues. CDR3 in DNA: TGTGCCAGCAGTTTATACCGGGACAGACACAATGAGCAGTTCTTC. Protein: CASSLYRDRHNEQFF.

The chain links TRBV10-3 to TRBJ1-2; possibly TRBD1 for D (5 bases). V lost 2 bases and J 0 bases, leaving 13 bases between the germline ends. The CDR3 extends over 16 amino acids. The germline V gene encodes CDR1 ENHRY and CDR2 SYGVKD. CDR3 coding DNA: TGTGCCATCAGTGAGATGCTGGGGGGGTCTAACTATGGCTACACCTTC. It encodes CAISEMLGGSNYGYTF.

The rearrangement uses TRBV6-5 and TRBJ1-1, with 9 bases identical to TRBD1. Germline V gives CDR1 MNHEY, CDR2 SVGAGI. This CDR3 comprises 14 residues. The V gene end was trimmed by 6 bases and the J gene end by 5 bases; junction bases not matched to a gene: 7. CDR3 in amino acids: CASSLQGAGTEAFF. Written as DNA, the CDR3 is TGTGCCAGCAGCTTACAGGGGGCCGGTACTGAAGCTTTCTTT.

V and J are TRBV7-3 and TRBJ1-1; D is possibly TRBD1 (5 bases). The V end lost 5 bases, the J end lost 0 bases, and 19 bases lay between the germline ends. The CDR3 sequence is 17 residues long. Germline CDR1 and CDR2: SGHTA and FQGTGA. CDR3 amino acids: CASSPGLKGIMNTEAFF. The CDR3 DNA reads as TGTGCCAGCAGCCCGGGACTTAAGGGTATCATGAACACTGAAGCTTTCTTT.

The V and J genes are TRBV12-3 or TRBV12-4 and TRBJ1-5, with D tentatively TRBD1 (5 bases). Trimming left V 6 bases short and J 2 bases short, with 8 bases between. The CDR3 runs to 13 residues. CDR3 in amino acids: CASRGTGNQPQHF. The CDR3 coding sequence is TGTGCCAGCAGGGGGACTGGCAATCAGCCCCAGCATTTT.

V usage is TRBV28 and J usage is TRBJ2-2, with 7 bases fitting TRBD2. V shed 2 bases, J shed 4 bases, and the junction held 4 bases outside the gene matches. Germline V gene sequence: CDR1 MDHEN, CDR2 SYDVKM. The CDR3 contains 15 residues. CDR3 region: CASSLDGGGTGELFF. The CDR3 coding sequence is TGTGCCAGCAGTTTAGATGGCGGGGGCACCGGGGAGCTGTTTTTT.

This chain links TRBV6-2 or TRBV6-3 with TRBJ2-5; a possible D gene is TRBD2 (5 bases). Per the germline V gene, CDR1 is MNHEY and CDR2 is SVGEGT. Trimming shortened V by 5 bases and J by 2 bases, and 12 bases separated the two germline ends. The CDR3 extends over 14 amino acids. Written as DNA, the CDR3 is TGTGCCAGCAGTAAAGGACTGGTGCAAGAGACCCAGTACTTC. Translated: CASSKGLVQETQYF.

This chain joins TRBV27 and TRBJ1-1; D is undetermined. Germline CDR1 and CDR2: MNHEY and SMNVEV (reference sequence). The V end was cut by 5 bases, the J end by 4 bases, with 11 bases between. This CDR3 contains 13 residues. The CDR3 DNA reads TGTGCCAGCAGTCCACGTAGACCCACTGAAGCTTTCTTT. Amino acids: CASSPRRPTEAFF.

The chain recombines TRBV5-1 with TRBJ2-2, with 12 bases that match TRBD2. Trimming cost V 1 base and J 6 bases; bases outside gene matches: 1. The CDR3 consists of 15 residues. Germline V gene lookup returns CDR1 SGHRS and CDR2 YFSETQ. The CDR3 region has the DNA TGCGCCAGCAGCTTGACTAGCGGGAGGTCCGGGGAGCTGTTTTTT. This encodes CASSLTSGRSGELFF.

The V call is TRBV12-2, the J call TRBJ1-4; whether TRBD1, the table's D call, matches the DNA was not checked. TRBV12-2 is labeled a pseudogene. The CDR3 length is 16 residues. CDR3 amino acids: CASRSGGPHVSEKLFF. CDR3 nucleotide sequence: TGTGCAAGTCGCAGTGGTGGGCCTCATGTAAGTGAAAAACTGTTTTTT.

Only one count was recorded for this clone. This sequence joins TRBV3-1 (or the pseudogene TRBV3-2) and TRBJ1-2; 11 nucleotides line up with TRBD1. V was clipped by 3 bases and J by 8 bases; unmatched bases: 8. CDR3 size: 15 residues. The V gene's germline CDR1 is LGHDT and CDR2 YNNKEL (reference sequence). The CDR3 here is CASSHPGQGAQGYTF. The CDR3 DNA is TGTGCCAGCAGCCACCCCGGACAGGGGGCACAAGGCTACACCTTC.

The V gene is TRBV7-9, the J gene TRBJ2-7; no clear D gene. Germline V CDR1 and CDR2: SEHNR, FQNEAQ (reference sequence). The CDR3 is made up of 12 amino acids. V shed 1 base and J shed 6 bases, with 7 bases lying between them. The CDR3 is CASSLGIGEQYF. For the CDR3, the DNA is TGTGCCAGCAGCTTAGGGATCGGCGAGCAGTACTTC. The entire variable domain, with the rest obtained from reference TRBV7-9 and TRBJ2-7, is as follows: DTGVSQNPRHKITKRGQNVTFRCDPISEHNRLYWYRQTLGQGPEFLTYFQNEAQLEKSRLLSDRFSAERPKGSFSTLEIQRTEQGDSAMYLCASSLGIGEQYFGPGTRLTVT.

This clone was counted a single time. The chain uses TRBV4-1 and TRBJ1-4; D not resolved. Germline values: CDR1 MGHRA, CDR2 YSYEKL. This CDR3 is built from 16 residues. V was shortened by 5 bases and J by 10 bases, with 23 bases between the two germline ends. The chain's CDR3 is CASSAPRVGSRGKLFF. CDR3 bases: TGCGCCAGCAGCGCCCCTAGGGTAGGGTCGCGTGGAAAACTGTTTTTT.